The rows below give T cell receptor beta chains drawn from one sample of a study of beta chain features in type 1 diabetes. TCRdb's table, derived via immunoSEQ multiplex PCR, lists solely in-frame clones and lacks some. The sample consists of a few hundred thousand clones, approximately 31% of them appearing once. The specimen was naive CD4+ T cells from blood. The receptor set was obtained from a man between 18 and 35 years old in good health. The CDR3 runs from the conserved cysteine through the conserved F or W. The D gene is left open where the match is weak. Some rows mark clone size as missing; the rest say once, few, many or name a class of expanded clone.

TRBD1,TRBV19,.,TRBJ2-1,CASSISAGQVLPEQFF,TGTGCCAGTAGTATCTCTGCGGGACAGGTCCTTCCTGAGCAGTTCTTC
.,TRBV29-1,.,TRBJ1-1,CSVWQLTVRNTEAFF,TGCAGCGTGTGGCAGCTCACCGTCCGGAACACTGAAGCTTTCTTT
.,TRBV5-1,once,TRBJ2-1,CASSPVGGVAYNEQFF,TGCGCCAGCAGCCCCGTCGGCGGGGTGGCCTACAATGAGCAGTTCTTC
.,TRBV7-6,.,TRBJ2-7,CASSEGYEQYF,TGTGCCAGCAGCGAGGGGTACGAGCAGTACTTC
.,TRBV5-1,.,TRBJ2-3,CASSPDQSTDTQYF,TGCGCCAGCAGCCCGGACCAGAGCACAGATACGCAGTATTTT
TRBD2,TRBV4-2,.,TRBJ2-4,CASSQVASGSYIQYF,TGTGCCAGCAGCCAAGTCGCTAGCGGGAGTTACATTCAGTACTTC
TRBD1,TRBV7-2,.,TRBJ1-4,CASSLDRAEKLFF,TGTGCCAGCAGCCTAGACAGGGCTGAAAAACTGTTTTTT
TRBD1,TRBV7-2,few,TRBJ2-1,CASSPSGQGYNEQFF,TGTGCCAGCAGCCCTTCGGGACAGGGCTACAATGAGCAGTTCTTC
TRBD1,TRBV4-3,few,TRBJ1-4,CASSRGPGQADEKLFF,TGCGCCAGCAGCCGGGGACCGGGACAGGCGGACGAAAAACTGTTTTTT
TRBD2,TRBV5-1,once,TRBJ2-6,CASSLDKGGPGANVLTF,TGCGCCAGCAGCTTGGATAAGGGAGGGCCCGGGGCCAACGTCCTGACTTTC